The next 2 T cell receptor beta chains were all read from a single sample in a study of blood T cell repertoires in COVID-19. Repertoires were generated with immunoSEQ multiplex PCR, while TCRdb's copy carries only in-frame clones and drops some. Found here are approximately 47,000 clones, about 84% of them singletons; the top ten hold 8.8%. Sequenced: peripheral blood. Receptors originate from a man aged 55 to 70 with acute or convalescent COVID-19.

The chain has TRBV12-5 and TRBJ2-2; 10 bases are shared with TRBD1. The CDR3 consists of 16 residues. V lost 4 bases, J lost 3 bases, and 5 bases stayed unmatched. Germline values: CDR1 LGHNT, CDR2 FRNRAP. The CDR3, as DNA: TGTGCTAGTGGTTCTTTGACAGGGGGCGACACCGGGGAGCTGTTTTTT. Translated, it gives CASGSLTGGDTGELFF.

The V gene is TRBV20-1, the J gene TRBJ2-2; no definite D call. Deletions cut 3 bases from V and 2 bases from J, with 7 bases between. The germline V gene encodes CDR1 DFQATT and CDR2 SNEGSKA (reference sequence). This CDR3 is built from 13 residues. CDR3 protein: CSASPGNTGELFF. The CDR3 DNA is TGCAGTGCTAGTCCCGGTAACACCGGGGAGCTGTTTTTT.